This T cell receptor (beta chain) was observed in a study of blood T cell repertoires in COVID-19 (dated by TCRdb to the early 2020s). About the investigation overall: Samples covering the acute and convalescent phases of COVID-19 were provided by collaborators in the United States, Italy and Spain. The samples were drawn from the first 160 participants of the ongoing ImmuneRACE study and from 950 to 1,500 subjects provided by 6 global collaborators. Nearly every sample came with metadata listing a de-identified subject ID, COVID-19 status, age in years and sex. The dataset comprised deeply sampled blood TCRbeta repertoires from subjects exposed to, actively infected with, or recovered from COVID-19. The material from the prospective study consisted of cDNA or gDNA derived from T cells, B-cell-depleted T cells, or PBMCs. Where HLA class I and class II types were available, the types were taken from metadata supplied by the sample provider, not from assay-based typing. The repertoires were released in a freely available public database meant as a resource for research on the immune response to SARS-CoV-2.

Spanning cysteine to phenylalanine, the CDR3 consists of 15 amino acids. CDR3 DNA only is kept here, 45 bases in frame from base 1. CDR1 MNHEY and CDR2 SVGAGI are derived from the germline V gene. V and J are trimmed by 5 bases and 0 bases, and the gene matches miss 5 bases of the junction. The paper's findings and limits, for the study overall: How much clinical and demographic metadata was included differed by source and by participant, and the metadata was provided uncurated.

With regard to this clone: Its antigen is not yet known. Nothing much larger sits one base from this clone, and base qualities are not available.

Each collaborating institution followed its own protocols to collect whole blood in K2EDTA tubes. For TCRbeta analysis, collaborators shipped samples as frozen whole blood, isolated PBMCs, or DNA extracted from either of those sample types. The immunoSEQ Assay, a bias-controlled multiplex PCR, was used to amplify TCRbeta CDR3 regions from genomic DNA. The study's own analysis went as follows. Within the assay, amplification of reference gene primers was used to estimate how many nucleated cells each sample contained. Sequence reads were collapsed and filtered to measure the absolute abundance of every unique TCRbeta CDR3 rearrangement. For each sample, productive Simpson clonality was calculated as the square root of Simpson's diversity index across productive rearrangements. Entries here come from immuneACCESS through TCRdb and include only in-frame sequences with V and J called. Some clones fail to appear in such tables; in the studies checked, an unresolved V gene covers under half of the shortfall, and the cause of the remainder is unknown. Clonal size and the V and J genes are those of that table, whereas D and trimming came from the DNA. The sample includes over 95,000 clones, with less than 85% observed a single time. In total, the top ten clones hold about 13% of the sample.

The specimen sequenced was peripheral blood. The sequence joins TRBV6-5 to TRBJ1-1; the central 8 bases match TRBD1. The origin of this receptor is a human donor in a cohort sampled during active COVID-19. CDR3 protein: CASSRQGIVNTEAFF. In nucleotide form, the sequence is TGTGCCAGCAGTCGACAGGGGATCGTGAACACTGAAGCTTTCTTT.